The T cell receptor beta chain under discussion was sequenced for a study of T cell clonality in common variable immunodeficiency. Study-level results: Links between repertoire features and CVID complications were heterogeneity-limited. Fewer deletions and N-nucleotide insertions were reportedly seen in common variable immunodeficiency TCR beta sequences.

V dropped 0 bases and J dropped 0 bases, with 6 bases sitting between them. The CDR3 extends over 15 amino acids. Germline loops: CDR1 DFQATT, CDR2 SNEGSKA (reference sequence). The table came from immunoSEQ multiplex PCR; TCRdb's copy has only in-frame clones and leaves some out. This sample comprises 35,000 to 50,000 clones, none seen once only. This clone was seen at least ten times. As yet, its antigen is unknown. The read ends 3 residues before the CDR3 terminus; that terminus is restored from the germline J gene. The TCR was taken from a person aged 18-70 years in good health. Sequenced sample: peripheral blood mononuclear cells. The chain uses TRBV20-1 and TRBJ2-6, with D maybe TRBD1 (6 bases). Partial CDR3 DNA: TGCAGTGCTAGAGAAGGGGGCTCTGGGGCCAACGTC. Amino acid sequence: CSAREGGSGANV. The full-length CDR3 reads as CSAREGGSGANVLTF.